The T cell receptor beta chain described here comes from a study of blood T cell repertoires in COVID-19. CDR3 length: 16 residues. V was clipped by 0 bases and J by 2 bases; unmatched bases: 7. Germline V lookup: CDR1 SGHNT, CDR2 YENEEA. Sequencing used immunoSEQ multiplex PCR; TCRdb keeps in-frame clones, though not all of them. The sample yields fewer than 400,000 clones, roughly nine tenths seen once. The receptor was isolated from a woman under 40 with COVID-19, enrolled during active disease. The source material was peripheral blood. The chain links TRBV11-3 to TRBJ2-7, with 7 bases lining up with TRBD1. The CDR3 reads CASSLDWTGGTYEQYF. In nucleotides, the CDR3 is TGTGCCAGCAGCTTAGATTGGACAGGAGGTACCTACGAGCAGTACTTC.